This record covers a single T cell receptor (beta chain). The antigen is not known. The data are from a study of graft-versus-host responses after intestinal transplantation. The J segment lost 7 bases and the V segment lost 6 bases, leaving 6 bases of the junction unmatched. There are 14 residues in the CDR3. The germline V gene has CDR1 MNHEY and CDR2 SVGAGI. Assay used: immunoSEQ multiplex PCR; TCRdb lists only in-frame clones, some missing. Seen here are about 100,000 clones, about 88% observed once, and the top ten hold over 0.75%. Points from the study as a whole: Detection of GvH clones occurred in recipient marrow, and some had their first appearance in ileum or blood. Across patients carrying graft-donor T cell macrochimerism, allografts held high graft-versus-host to host-versus-graft clonal ratios. Early post-transplant HvG declines showed an association with peak circulating GvH clone levels.

The sample here was unstimulated CD4+ T cells sorted from spleen or lymph node cells, taken before transplant. The sequence was obtained from a human donor who was the organ donor for an intestinal transplant. The V gene is TRBV6-5, the J gene TRBJ1-5, with 10 bases identical to TRBD1. The CDR3, as DNA: TGTGCCAGCAGCCCGAGGGACAGGGGACAGCCCCAGCATTTT. Its protein is CASSPRDRGQPQHF.